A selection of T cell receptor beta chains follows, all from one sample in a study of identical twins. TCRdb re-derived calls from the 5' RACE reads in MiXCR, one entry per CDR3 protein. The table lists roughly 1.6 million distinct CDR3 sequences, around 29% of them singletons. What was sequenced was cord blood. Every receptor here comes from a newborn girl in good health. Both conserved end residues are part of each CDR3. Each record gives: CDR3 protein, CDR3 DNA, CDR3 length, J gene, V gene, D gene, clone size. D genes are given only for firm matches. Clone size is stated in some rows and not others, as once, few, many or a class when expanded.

cdr3_aa: CASSPILRGARNEQFF
cdr3_nt: TGCGCCAGCAGCCCCATCTTGCGGGGAGCTAGGAATGAGCAGTTCTTC
cdr3_length: 16
j_call: TRBJ2-1
v_call: TRBV4-1
d_call: .
clone_size: few

cdr3_aa: CASSRSGSTDTRYF
cdr3_nt: TGTGCCAGCAGTCGAAGCGGGAGCACAGATACGCGGTATTTT
cdr3_length: 14
j_call: TRBJ2-3
v_call: TRBV12-3/TRBV12-4
d_call: TRBD2
clone_size: .

cdr3_aa: CASSQDLDINPYGYTF
cdr3_nt: TGTGCCAGCAGCCAAGATCTTGACATTAATCCCTATGGCTACACCTTC
cdr3_length: 16
j_call: TRBJ1-2
v_call: TRBV3-1
d_call: .
clone_size: few

cdr3_aa: CSARGTSGRDYEQYF
cdr3_nt: TGCAGTGCTAGAGGCACTAGCGGCCGGGACTACGAGCAGTACTTC
cdr3_length: 15
j_call: TRBJ2-7
v_call: TRBV20-1
d_call: TRBD2
clone_size: many

cdr3_aa: CASSSLKGVWRSYNEQYF
cdr3_nt: TGTGCCAGCAGCTCCTTAAAGGGGGTCTGGCGCTCCTACAATGAGCAGTACTTC
cdr3_length: 18
j_call: TRBJ2-7
v_call: TRBV11-2
d_call: .
clone_size: .

cdr3_aa: CASSLEGPGGTNEKLFF
cdr3_nt: TGCGCCAGCAGCTTGGAAGGCCCAGGGGGAACTAATGAAAAACTGTTTTTT
cdr3_length: 17
j_call: TRBJ1-4
v_call: TRBV5-1
d_call: TRBD1
clone_size: once

cdr3_aa: CASGWARSSYEQYF
cdr3_nt: TGTGCCAGCGGATGGGCTAGGAGCTCCTACGAGCAGTACTTC
cdr3_length: 14
j_call: TRBJ2-7
v_call: TRBV27
d_call: .
clone_size: many

cdr3_aa: CAIRQGLEDTEAFF
cdr3_nt: TGTGCCATCAGACAGGGGTTAGAGGACACTGAAGCTTTCTTT
cdr3_length: 14
j_call: TRBJ1-1
v_call: TRBV10-3
d_call: TRBD1
clone_size: .

cdr3_aa: CASGQDHRGSYNEQFF
cdr3_nt: TGCGCCAGCGGCCAAGATCACAGGGGATCCTACAATGAGCAGTTCTTC
cdr3_length: 16
j_call: TRBJ2-1
v_call: TRBV4-1
d_call: TRBD1
clone_size: .

cdr3_aa: CASSTGTGDYEQYF
cdr3_nt: TGTGCCAGCAGCACCGGGACAGGGGACTACGAGCAGTACTTC
cdr3_length: 14
j_call: TRBJ2-7
v_call: TRBV7-9
d_call: TRBD1
clone_size: many

cdr3_aa: CASTPVVWVTQPQHF
cdr3_nt: TGTGCCAGCACCCCAGTCGTCTGGGTAACTCAGCCCCAGCATTTT
cdr3_length: 15
j_call: TRBJ1-5
v_call: TRBV7-4
d_call: .
clone_size: few

cdr3_aa: CASSSRTSGNPNEQFF
cdr3_nt: TGTGCCAGCTCATCGCGGACTAGCGGGAATCCCAATGAGCAGTTCTTC
cdr3_length: 16
j_call: TRBJ2-1
v_call: TRBV18
d_call: TRBD2
clone_size: few

cdr3_aa: CASSSILGPSYNEQFF
cdr3_nt: TGTGCCAGCAGCTCAATACTAGGGCCTTCCTACAATGAGCAGTTCTTC
cdr3_length: 16
j_call: TRBJ2-1
v_call: TRBV11-2
d_call: .
clone_size: .

cdr3_aa: CASSKGLAGTNTGEPFF
cdr3_nt: TGTGCCAGCAGTAAGGGACTAGCGGGCACCAACACCGGGGAGCCGTTTTTT
cdr3_length: 17
j_call: TRBJ2-2
v_call: TRBV28
d_call: TRBD2
clone_size: .

cdr3_aa: CSVAGQPNYGYTF
cdr3_nt: TGCAGCGTTGCGGGACAGCCTAACTATGGCTACACCTTC
cdr3_length: 13
j_call: TRBJ1-2
v_call: TRBV29-1
d_call: TRBD1
clone_size: many

cdr3_aa: CSARGSRMVDGYTF
cdr3_nt: TGCAGTGCTAGGGGGTCTCGAATGGTAGATGGCTACACCTTC
cdr3_length: 14
j_call: TRBJ1-2
v_call: TRBV20-1
d_call: .
clone_size: .

cdr3_aa: CASSLGSDRGNIQYF
cdr3_nt: TGTGCCAGCAGCTTAGGGTCAGATCGGGGAAACATTCAGTACTTC
cdr3_length: 15
j_call: TRBJ2-4
v_call: TRBV7-6
d_call: .
clone_size: .

cdr3_aa: CASSLSGLAVLYEQYF
cdr3_nt: TGTGCCAGCAGCTTATCGGGACTAGCAGTCCTCTACGAGCAGTACTTC
cdr3_length: 16
j_call: TRBJ2-7
v_call: TRBV11-2
d_call: TRBD2
clone_size: .